One sample yielded the 20 T cell receptor beta chains listed below, sequenced in a study of blood T cell repertoires in COVID-19. The table came from immunoSEQ multiplex PCR; TCRdb's copy has only in-frame clones and leaves some out. The profile covers a few hundred thousand clones, with roughly 88% appearing a single time and roughly 1.4% taken by the ten largest. Sequences were obtained from PBMCs or T cells enriched from blood (not recorded which). The source of these receptors is a woman between 18 and 29 years old who had been exposed to COVID-19.

The chain has TRBV7-9 and TRBJ1-5; possible D gene TRBD1, 6 bases. Trimming pared 0 bases from V and 0 bases from J, leaving 15 bases between. CDR1 and CDR2 from the germline V gene are SEHNR and FQNEAQ (reference sequence). This CDR3 is built from 18 residues. The DNA of the CDR3 is TGTGCCAGCAGCTTAGCGCCAGGGGTGGGGGATAGCAATCAGCCCCAGCATTTT. Translated: CASSLAPGVGDSNQPQHF.

V is TRBV2 and J is TRBJ2-7, with 7 nucleotides matching TRBD1. Germline loops: CDR1 SNHLY, CDR2 FYNNEI. V was pared by 1 base and J by 3 bases, with 6 bases of the junction left unmatched. The CDR3 loop spans 15 amino acids. The CDR3 here is CASSEVGQKFYEQYF. In DNA form, the CDR3 reads TGTGCCAGCAGTGAAGTGGGACAGAAATTCTACGAGCAGTACTTC.

The V gene is TRBV5-1, the J gene TRBJ2-7; 10 nucleotides line up with TRBD1. V lost 3 bases to trimming and J lost 4 bases; unmatched junction nucleotides: 7. The germline V gene encodes CDR1 SGHRS and CDR2 YFSETQ. This CDR3 is built from 15 residues. CDR3 bases: TGCGCCAGCAGCTCTCCGGGACAGGGGTGGTACGAGCAGTACTTC. It is translated as CASSSPGQGWYEQYF. Drawing the rest from reference TRBV5-1 and TRBJ2-7, the complete variable domain is KAGVTQTPRYLIKTRGQQVTLSCSPISGHRSVSWYQQTPGQGLQFLFEYFSETQRNKGNFPGRFSGRQFSNSRSEMNVSTLELGDSALYLCASSSPGQGWYEQYFGPGTRLTVT.

J is TRBJ2-1 and V is TRBV13, with 12 bases identical to TRBD2. There are 18 residues in the CDR3. Germline loops: CDR1 PRHDT, CDR2 FYEKMQ (reference sequence). Trimming took 5 bases from V and 1 from J; bases not matched to a gene: 9. The CDR3 reads CASSAASGRAVSYNEQFF. The CDR3 DNA reads as TGTGCCAGCAGCGCGGCTAGCGGGAGGGCCGTATCCTACAATGAGCAGTTCTTC.

This clone has just one count. The rearrangement links TRBV5-1 to TRBJ2-3; 9 bases map to TRBD2. Germline V gene data show CDR1 as SGHRS and CDR2 as YFSETQ. CDR3 length: 16 amino acids. V trimming: 5 bases; J trimming: 1 base; junction bases outside the gene matches: 8. The CDR3 loop reads CASSPIAGVGTDTQYF. The CDR3 DNA reads as TGCGCCAGCAGTCCCATAGCGGGAGTTGGCACAGATACGCAGTATTTT.

The CDR3 DNA follows: TGTGCCAGCTCACCATCGGGAGGGGCAGTTGAAAAACTGTTTTTT. It encodes CASSPSGGAVEKLFF. The J gene is TRBJ1-4, the V gene TRBV18; D is possibly TRBD1 (5 bases). V dropped 2 bases and J dropped 7 bases, with 14 bases sitting between them. The germline CDR1 and CDR2 sequences are KGHSH and LQKENI. The CDR3 contains 15 residues.

The rearrangement uses TRBV2 and TRBJ2-4; 8 positions match TRBD2. The CDR3 runs 15 residues. Germline V gives CDR1 SNHLY, CDR2 FYNNEI. Unmatched junction bases numbered 7, after V lost 9 bases and J lost 0 bases. The CDR3 loop is CASTREGVAKNIQYF. The CDR3 bases are TGTGCCAGTACTCGGGAGGGCGTAGCCAAAAACATTCAGTACTTC.

This sequence joins TRBV4-1 and TRBJ2-3; possibly TRBD2 for D (7 bases). The V and J ends lost 2 bases and 1 base respectively, with 19 bases between them. The CDR3 consists of 18 residues. Germline values: CDR1 MGHRA, CDR2 YSYEKL. The CDR3 bases are TGCGCCAGCAGCCAAACAGGGAGGGTTCAGGTGGGCACAGATACGCAGTATTTT. The encoded protein is CASSQTGRVQVGTDTQYF.

V is TRBV7-9 and J is TRBJ1-6; TRBD1 aligns across 7 bases. V shed 5 bases, J shed 9 bases, and the junction held 4 bases outside the gene matches. The CDR3 contains 13 residues. Germline CDR1 SEHNR, CDR2 FQNEAQ (reference sequence). Here the CDR3 reads CASSKTGSSPLHF. In DNA, the CDR3 is TGTGCCAGCAGCAAGACAGGGTCTTCACCCCTCCACTTT.

The chain employs TRBV12-3 or TRBV12-4 and TRBJ2-7, with 7 positions matching TRBD1. This CDR3 is built from 12 residues. J lost 6 bases, V lost 5 bases, and 4 bases had no gene match. CDR3 protein: CASSEGAGEQYF. CDR3 in DNA: TGTGCCAGCAGTGAGGGGGCGGGCGAGCAGTACTTC.

V usage is TRBV28 and J usage is TRBJ1-3, with 8 bases fitting TRBD1. Germline loops: CDR1 MDHEN, CDR2 SYDVKM. This CDR3 contains 16 residues. V dropped 7 bases and J dropped 2; count of bases not matched to a gene: 10. The CDR3 sequence is CASTGIQGAAGNTIYF. DNA for the CDR3: TGTGCCAGCACAGGAATTCAGGGGGCGGCTGGAAACACCATATATTTT.

The genes are TRBV20-1 and TRBJ2-1, with 8 positions matching TRBD2. CDR3 length equals 14 residues. The V gene end was trimmed by 3 bases and the J gene end by 5 bases; junction bases not matched to a gene: 6. Germline V gene data show CDR1 as DFQATT and CDR2 as SNEGSKA (reference sequence). The CDR3 protein is CSASRRGGNNEQFF. CDR3 nucleotide sequence: TGCAGTGCTAGTCGCCGGGGGGGGAACAATGAGCAGTTCTTC.

This chain uses TRBV18 with TRBJ1-4; D is undetermined. Germline CDR1 is KGHSH and CDR2 is LQKENI. This CDR3 is built from 14 residues. Trimming removed 0 bases at V and 3 bases at J, with 5 bases between. The CDR3 protein is CASSPPRPNEKLFF. The CDR3 coding sequence is TGTGCCAGCTCACCACCCAGGCCTAATGAAAAACTGTTTTTT.

This clone has only one observation. V and J are TRBV7-2 and TRBJ1-1, with TRBD1 as a possible D gene (5 bases). The V and J ends lost 5 bases and 1 base respectively, with 23 bases between them. The CDR3 is 18 residues long. Germline CDR1 SGHTA, CDR2 FQGNSA. In nucleotides, the CDR3 is TGTGCCAGCAGCCCCAGTGGGCAGGGTGACGCCCAGAACACTGAAGCTTTCTTT. This codes for CASSPSGQGDAQNTEAFF.

The chain joins TRBV15 to TRBJ2-7, with D maybe TRBD1 (7 bases). CDR3 size: 17 residues. Looked up from germline, CDR1 is LNHNV and CDR2 is YYDKDF (reference sequence). The V and J ends lost 8 bases and 2 bases respectively, with 25 bases between them. The CDR3 DNA is TGTGCCACCCAGTCCAGATCAGGGGGGAGGAACGCCTACGAGCAGTACTTC. Translation: CATQSRSGGRNAYEQYF.

The chain employs TRBV11-1 and TRBJ1-3, with TRBD1 matching 7 bases. CDR1 SGHAT and CDR2 FQDESV come from the germline V gene (reference sequence). The V and J ends lost 7 bases and 3 bases, in that order; junction bases with no gene match: 9. The CDR3 is 15 amino acids. The CDR3 DNA reads as TGTGCCAGCACCACGGACAGGATTTATGGAAACACCATATATTTT. This codes for CASTTDRIYGNTIYF. The variable domain in full, completed from reference TRBV11-1 and TRBJ1-3, reads EAEVAQSPRYKITEKSQAVAFWCDPISGHATLYWYRQILGQGPELLVQFQDESVVDDSQLPKDRFSAERLKGVDSTLKIQPAELGDSAMYLCASTTDRIYGNTIYFGEGSWLTVV.

The rearrangement joins TRBV4-1 to TRBJ2-2, with TRBD1 matching 7 bases. CDR3 length: 16 residues. CDR1 is MGHRA, CDR2 YSYEKL, per germline. The V gene end was trimmed by 3 bases and the J gene end by 0 bases; junction bases not matched to a gene: 4. The CDR3 reads CASSQRGPSNTGELFF. For the CDR3, the DNA is TGCGCCAGCAGCCAGAGGGGGCCCTCGAACACCGGGGAGCTGTTTTTT.

This chain joins TRBV10-2 and TRBJ2-7; 8 bases are shared with TRBD1. The J segment lost 2 bases and the V segment lost 6 bases, leaving 9 bases of the junction unmatched. The CDR3 covers 15 residues. Germline values: CDR1 WSHSY, CDR2 SAAADI. The CDR3 is CASRTGQGAPYEQYF. The DNA for the CDR3 is TGCGCCAGCAGAACCGGGCAGGGGGCCCCCTACGAGCAGTACTTC.

The chain joins TRBV15 to TRBJ1-6; D might be TRBD1 (6 bases). V was pared by 0 bases and J by 11 bases, with 20 bases between. The CDR3 covers 17 residues. Germline loops: CDR1 LNHNV, CDR2 YYDKDF (reference sequence). The CDR3 spells CATSRERQAVGGPPLHF. DNA for the CDR3: TGTGCCACCAGCAGAGAGAGACAGGCAGTCGGCGGGCCACCCCTCCACTTT.

The chain joins TRBV2 to TRBJ2-3, with TRBD2 matching over 8 bases. This CDR3 comprises 15 residues. After removal of 9 bases from V and 2 bases from J, the junction contained 10 bases not matched to a gene. CDR1 is SNHLY, CDR2 FYNNEI, per germline. The CDR3 is CASTWSGSPTDTQYF. The CDR3 coding sequence is TGTGCCAGTACATGGAGCGGGAGTCCCACAGATACGCAGTATTTT.